This T cell receptor beta chain was captured by sequencing in a study of human T cells and chemical hapten exposure. Study information: Patients received weekly diphenylcyclopropenone doses to the scalp throughout the approximately 24-week study.

Comments on this clonotype: Mismatch with germline at one junction end may stem from a read error.

TCRdb ran MiXCR on the RACE reads and lists one entry per CDR3 protein. The table includes about 400,000 distinct CDR3 sequences, over 6% detected once. As to time point: patch test 2, 6 weeks after DPC sensitization. The treatment: therapeutic diphenylcyclopropenone sensitization with weekly scalp DPC. Ahead of each patch test application, blood was drawn. Non-pregnant alopecia patients aged 18 to 70, suitable for DPC therapy. Per the germline V gene, CDR1 is SGHTA and CDR2 is FQGNSA. This CDR3 spans 20 amino acids. The gene calls are TRBV7-2 and TRBJ2-5; 9 nucleotides line up with TRBD2. The clonotype was recovered from a woman aged 18 to 35 with alopecia areata. Some clones in this sample may be carry-over from other donors' samples. Sequencing used whole blood, obtained in connection with sensitization to the hapten diphenylcyclopropenone (DPC). The chain's CDR3 is CSSSLDTGTSLHTPQETQYF. For the CDR3, the DNA is TGTTCCAGCAGCTTAGATACCGGGACTAGCCTCCACACGCCTCAAGAGACCCAGTACTTC.